This T cell receptor (beta chain) was recovered during a study of T-cell memory formation after mild COVID-19 (dated by TCRdb to the early 2020s). Concerning the study at large: TCR sequence clusters from the two donors were found to be largely donor specific. In a couple of donors, T-cell clones that expanded and contracted after mild COVID-19 were followed by sequencing TCRalpha and TCRbeta repertoires longitudinally. The cohort was made up of two young adult volunteers, one female and one male, who were previously healthy. General conclusions and limits of the study: Some responding clones were found in pre-infection memory, which suggests that pre-existing cross-reactive memory T cells took part in the SARS-CoV-2 response. Only two mild cases were covered in the study, and larger cohorts including severe cases with pre-infection samples were considered necessary. SARS-CoV-2 specificity of the second-wave clones peaking on day 37 was not confirmed. Clones that contracted from day 15 to 85 showed balanced CD4/CD8 phenotypes, whereas a second wave of clones that expanded from day 15 to 37 leaned towards CD4+. Contracting CD4+ clones were found mainly in CM and EM memory subsets, while CD8+ clones were enriched in EMRA.

Remarks on this clonotype: Its antigen is unknown. No clone much larger than this one lies a single base away; base qualities are absent.

There are 15 amino acids in the CDR3, from cysteine to phenylalanine inclusive. CDR3 DNA only is kept here, 45 bases in frame from base 1. CDR1 and CDR2 were assigned from the germline V gene as SGHTA and FQGNSA. V ends up 2 bases short and J 3 bases short, with an unmatched junction base count of 5. PBMCs were isolated by Ficoll-Paque density gradient centrifugation. Sequencing instrument: Illumina NovaSeq 6000. cDNA libraries for TCRalpha and TCRbeta were prepared by 5'RACE using constant-segment primers, with sample barcodes and unique molecular identifiers added. Trizol reagent was used to extract RNA from every sample. The libraries were amplified in two PCR steps, and the second step added a second sample barcode and Illumina TruSeq adapters. Sequencing of libraries was performed on an Illumina NovaSeq with 2 x 150 bp paired-end reads. Turning to the authors' computational methods: Demultiplexing of reads and collapsing into UMI-guided consensus sequences were performed with migec v1.2.7. Using mixcr v2.1.11, UMI consensuses were aligned to TRA and TRB V and J templates and then assembled into clonotypes. Expanded or contracted clonotypes were those called significant by both edgeR and NoisET, with noise models trained on biological replicates. For edgeR calls, the thresholds were a false discovery rate-adjusted p below 0.01 and a log2 fold-change of 1. As an exploratory analysis of dynamics, max-normalized trajectories of the 1000 most abundant clonotypes were examined with PCA combined with hierarchical clustering. The CD4 or CD8 phenotype of responding clones was assigned using the separately sequenced CD4+ and CD8+ repertoires. The public reads were quality trimmed at Q25 with fastp and then assembled into clones with MiXCR by TCRdb, keeping productive beta chains. Entries are consolidated by CDR3 protein sequence, retaining the most common genes and DNA. These V and J calls rely on TCRdb rather than the paper's analysis. Here the sample has 500,000 to 550,000 distinct CDR3 sequences; just over 20% occur a single time. The biggest ten clones account for around 12% of the sample.

The TCR was taken from an adult woman who had mild COVID-19 (a few samples of this study predate the infection). The sample titles of this study are shuffled in the database, so cell type and time point are left out; the donor was told from shared clones. The sequenced sample consisted of PBMCs or a T cell subset sorted from them (not recorded which). The rearranged chain carries TRBV7-2 and TRBJ2-3; TRBD2 fits 7 bases in the junction. The CDR3 region has the sequence CASSLFGGGTDTQYF. The DNA is as follows: TGTGCCAGCAGCTTATTTGGCGGGGGAACAGATACGCAGTATTTT.